This TCR beta chain stems from a study of cytomegalovirus exposure and HLA in healthy donors. General study findings and limits: Being productive about 87% or about 30% of the time was typical of most TCR beta V segments in an earlier analysis. V- and J-gene trimming in TCR beta was tied to a missense DCLRE1C variant by an analysis performed later. TCR beta sequences reportedly predicted most subjects' HLA-A and HLA-B alleles accurately. Most sequenced TCRs were rare (though some public TCRs occurred in many donors).

In germline, CDR1 is MNHNS, CDR2 SASEGT. The CDR3 extends over 13 amino acids. V was pared by 11 bases and J by 4 bases, with 7 bases of the junction left unmatched. Points on this clone: Its target is not known.

With 60 Vbeta and 13 Jbeta primers, the PCR was carried out. The assay was immunoSEQ multiplex PCR, and TCRdb's table has in-frame clones only and misses some. The sample includes 100,000 or so clones, over 80% of them seen just once. The sample consisted of PBMCs. The genes are TRBV6-1 and TRBJ2-1, with 8 bases matching TRBD1. The source of this sequence is a young man in good health and CMV-seropositive. The CDR3 coding sequence is TGTGCCCTCAGGGGGACAGGATACAATGAGCAGTTCTTC. Its protein product is CALRGTGYNEQFF.